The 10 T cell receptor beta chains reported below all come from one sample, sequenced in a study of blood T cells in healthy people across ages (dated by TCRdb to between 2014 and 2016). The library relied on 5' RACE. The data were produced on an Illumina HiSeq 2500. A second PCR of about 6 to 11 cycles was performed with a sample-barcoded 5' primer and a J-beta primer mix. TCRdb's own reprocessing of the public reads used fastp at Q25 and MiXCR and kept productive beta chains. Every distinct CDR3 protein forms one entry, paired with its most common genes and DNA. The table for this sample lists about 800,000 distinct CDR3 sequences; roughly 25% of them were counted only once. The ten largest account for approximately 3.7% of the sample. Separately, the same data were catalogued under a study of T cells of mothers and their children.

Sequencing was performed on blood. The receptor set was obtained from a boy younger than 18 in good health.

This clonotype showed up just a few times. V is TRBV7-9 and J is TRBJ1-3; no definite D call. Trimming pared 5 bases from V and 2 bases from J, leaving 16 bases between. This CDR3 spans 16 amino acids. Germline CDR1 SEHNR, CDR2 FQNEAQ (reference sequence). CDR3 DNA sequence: TGTGCCAGCAGCGCCCCTCCAAAGACGGCTGGAAACACCATATATTTT. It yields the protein CASSAPPKTAGNTIYF.

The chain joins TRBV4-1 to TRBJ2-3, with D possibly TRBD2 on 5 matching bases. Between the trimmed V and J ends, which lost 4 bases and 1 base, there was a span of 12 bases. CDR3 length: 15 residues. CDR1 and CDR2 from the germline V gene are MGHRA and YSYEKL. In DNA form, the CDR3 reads TGCGCCAGCAGCCTGGACTCTCTCGGCACAGATACGCAGTATTTT. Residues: CASSLDSLGTDTQYF.

CDR3 protein: CASSQQGLTYEQYF. The CDR3 DNA reads TGTGCCAGCAGCCAACAAGGACTAACCTACGAGCAGTACTTC. The gene calls are TRBV7-2 and TRBJ2-7, with D possibly matching TRBD2 (6 bases). The CDR3 is made up of 14 amino acids. Germline loops: CDR1 SGHTA, CDR2 FQGNSA. Trimming took 5 bases from V and 2 from J, leaving 13 bases between them.

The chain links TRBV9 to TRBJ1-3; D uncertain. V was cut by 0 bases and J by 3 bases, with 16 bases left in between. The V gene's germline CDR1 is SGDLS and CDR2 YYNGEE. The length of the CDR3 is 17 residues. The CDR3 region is CASSVDVSVTYGNTIYF. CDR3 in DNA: TGTGCCAGCAGCGTAGATGTATCGGTGACTTATGGAAACACCATATATTTT.

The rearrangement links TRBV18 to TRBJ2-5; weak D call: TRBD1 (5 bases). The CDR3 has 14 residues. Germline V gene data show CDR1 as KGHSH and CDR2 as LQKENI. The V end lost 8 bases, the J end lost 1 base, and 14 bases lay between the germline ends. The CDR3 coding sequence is TGTGCCAGCCCACGGACAAATCTCCAAGAGACCCAGTACTTC. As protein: CASPRTNLQETQYF. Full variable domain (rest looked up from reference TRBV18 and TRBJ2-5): NAGVMQNPRHLVRRRGQEARLRCSPMKGHSHVYWYRQLPEEGLKFMVYLQKENIIDESGMPKERFSAEFPKEGPSILRIQQVVRGDSAAYFCASPRTNLQETQYFGPGTRLLVL.

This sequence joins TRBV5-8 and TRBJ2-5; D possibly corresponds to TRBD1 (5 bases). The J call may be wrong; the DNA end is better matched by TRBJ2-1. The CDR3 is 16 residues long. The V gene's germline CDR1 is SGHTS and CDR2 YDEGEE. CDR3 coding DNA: TGTGCCAGCAGCTTGGGGAGCACAAGAAGGGGCAATGAGCAGTTCTTC. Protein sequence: CASSLGSTRRGNEQFF.

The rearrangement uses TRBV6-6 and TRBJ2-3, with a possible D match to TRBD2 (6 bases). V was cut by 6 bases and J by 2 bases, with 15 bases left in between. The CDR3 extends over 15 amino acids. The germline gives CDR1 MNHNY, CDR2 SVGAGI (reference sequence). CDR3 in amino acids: CASRPPGDPTDTQYF. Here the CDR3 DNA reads TGTGCCAGCAGGCCCCCGGGAGATCCCACAGATACGCAGTATTTT.

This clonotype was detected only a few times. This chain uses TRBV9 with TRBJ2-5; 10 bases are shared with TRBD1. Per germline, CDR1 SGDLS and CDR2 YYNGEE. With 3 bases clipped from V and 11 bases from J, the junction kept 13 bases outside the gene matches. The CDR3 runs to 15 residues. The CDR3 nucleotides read TGTGCCAGCAGCGCGGGGACAGGGGATGGGAGGGAGCAGTACTTC. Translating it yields CASSAGTGDGREQYF.

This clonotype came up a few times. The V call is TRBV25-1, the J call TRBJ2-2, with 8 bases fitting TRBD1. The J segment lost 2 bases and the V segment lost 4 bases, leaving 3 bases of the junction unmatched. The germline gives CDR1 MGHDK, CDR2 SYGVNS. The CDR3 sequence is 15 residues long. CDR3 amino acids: CASSATGANTGELFF. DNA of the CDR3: TGTGCCAGCAGTGCGACAGGGGCAAACACCGGGGAGCTGTTTTTT.

The CDR3 DNA reads TGTGCCAGCAGTTTTCCGACAGTTGAAGCTTTCTTT. Amino acid sequence: CASSFPTVEAFF. This sequence joins TRBV12-3 or TRBV12-4 and TRBJ1-1; tentatively, D is TRBD1 (5 bases). Trimming took off 3 bases at V and 7 bases at J, with 9 bases between the two ends. The CDR3 has 12 residues.